The 20 T cell receptor beta chains below were found in one sample sequenced in a study of shared clonotypes between healthy human individuals. Libraries were prepared by immunoSEQ multiplex PCR; TCRdb keeps only in-frame clonotypes and omits some of them. The sample contains more than 2 million clones, 85% to 95% of which appear only once. Sequenced input: naive CD4+ T cells sorted from blood. Subset meaning: CD45RA+ positively selected. Receptor source: a man between 18 and 29 years old in good health.

V gene TRBV6-5 combines with J gene TRBJ2-7; 9 nucleotides align to TRBD2. Trimming took 7 bases from V and 7 from J; bases not matched to a gene: 14. This CDR3 comprises 15 residues. Germline CDR1 and CDR2: MNHEY and SVGAGI. The chain's CDR3 is CASTPAGGPPSEQYF. CDR3 bases: TGTGCCAGCACCCCAGCGGGAGGACCCCCTAGTGAGCAGTACTTC.

As DNA, the CDR3 is TGTGCCAGCAGCTTAGATCAGATCTACTACGAGCAGTACTTC. Protein product: CASSLDQIYYEQYF. This chain connects TRBV11-2 to TRBJ2-7; D remains ambiguous. CDR3 length: 14 residues. From germline, CDR1 is SGHAT and CDR2 FQNNGV. The V and J ends lost 0 bases and 3 bases respectively, with 9 bases between them.

The chain joins TRBV25-1 to TRBJ2-5, with 9 nucleotides matching TRBD1. CDR1 MGHDK and CDR2 SYGVNS come from the germline V gene. J lost 2 bases, V lost 5 bases, and 6 bases had no gene match. The CDR3 length is 15 residues. CDR3 coding DNA: TGTGCCAGCAGTCCACAGGGGGCTGGGCAAGAGACCCAGTACTTC. It translates to CASSPQGAGQETQYF.

As to this clone: Other DNA variants within this sample encode the same CDR3. The gene calls are TRBV6-1 and TRBJ2-5; a possible D gene is TRBD2 (5 bases). Deletions cut 6 bases from V and 5 bases from J, with 10 bases between. This CDR3 spans 12 amino acids. Germline V gene data show CDR1 as MNHNS and CDR2 as SASEGT. CDR3 amino acids: CASSSRGETQYF. The DNA for the CDR3 is TGTGCCAGCAGCTCTAGAGGGGAGACCCAGTACTTC.

Note on this clone: Within the sample, other DNA sequences also encode this same CDR3. The CDR3 DNA reads as TGTGCCAGCAGCTTTTCCGGGACTGGGGAGCTGTTTTTT. Protein product: CASSFSGTGELFF. The chain recombines TRBV7-9 with TRBJ2-2, with D possibly being TRBD2 (6 bases). CDR1 is SEHNR, CDR2 FQNEAQ, per germline (reference sequence). This CDR3 contains 13 residues. The V end lost 3 bases, the J end lost 8 bases, and 10 bases lay between the germline ends.

This clone came up once. V and J are TRBV6-1 and TRBJ1-2, with TRBD1 as a possible D gene (6 bases). With 4 bases removed from V and 0 bases from J, the gap between germline ends came to 12 bases. The length of the CDR3 is 15 residues. CDR1 is MNHNS, CDR2 SASEGT, per germline. CDR3 nucleotide sequence: TGTGCCAGCAGTGGGAGACAGGTTACTAACTATGGCTACACCTTC. Amino acid sequence: CASSGRQVTNYGYTF.

The genes are TRBV7-2 and TRBJ2-2, with D uncertain. V dropped 5 bases and J dropped 6 bases, with 10 bases sitting between them. CDR3 length equals 13 residues. Germline loops: CDR1 SGHTA, CDR2 FQGNSA. CDR3 residues: CASSPRLSGELFF. The CDR3 DNA sequence: TGTGCCAGCAGCCCCCGGCTCTCCGGGGAGCTGTTTTTT.

The gene calls are TRBV9 and TRBJ1-5; TRBD1 matches at 9 bases. The CDR3 contains 22 residues. In germline, CDR1 is SGDLS, CDR2 YYNGEE. V shed 2 bases, J shed 0 bases, and the junction held 21 bases outside the gene matches. CDR3 nucleotide sequence: TGTGCCAGCAGCGTCCACAGGGGGCCGAGTGAAGGTCCGATCTGTAGCAATCAGCCCCAGCATTTT. This sequence encodes CASSVHRGPSEGPICSNQPQHF.

The rearrangement links TRBV11-2 to TRBJ1-6; D not resolved. Germline V gene sequence: CDR1 SGHAT, CDR2 FQNNGV. Between the trimmed V and J ends, which lost 1 base and 5 bases, there was a span of 6 bases. The CDR3 sequence is 14 residues long. Here the CDR3 reads CASSLGRNNSPLHF. For the CDR3, the DNA is TGTGCCAGCAGCTTAGGTCGGAATAATTCACCCCTCCACTTT.

The genes are TRBV10-3 and TRBJ1-2; unclear D gene. Germline V gives CDR1 ENHRY, CDR2 SYGVKD. The CDR3 totals 13 residues. Trimming left V 6 bases short and J 1 base short, with 9 bases between. In DNA, the CDR3 is TGTGCCATCAGGGGCCAAATTAACTATGGCTACACCTTC. Translating it yields CAIRGQINYGYTF.

The rearrangement links TRBV18 to TRBJ2-5; TRBD1 might be the D (6 bases). Germline V gives CDR1 KGHSH, CDR2 LQKENI. The CDR3 runs to 13 residues. The V gene lost 3 bases and the J gene lost 3 bases, with 8 bases spanning the gap. In DNA, the CDR3 is TGTGCCAGCTCACCTTACAGGGAAGAGACCCAGTACTTC. It encodes CASSPYREETQYF.

The gene calls are TRBV6-5 and TRBJ2-7; TRBD2 matches 7 bases. In germline, CDR1 is MNHEY, CDR2 SVGAGI. The CDR3 runs 14 residues. V lost 5 bases, J lost 2 bases, and 6 bases stayed unmatched. CDR3 coding DNA: TGTGCCAGCAGTAGATCTAGCGGAACCTACGAGCAGTACTTC. This translates into CASSRSSGTYEQYF.

CDR3 DNA: TGCGCCAGCAGCTTAGGGACAGGGGCTCCCTATGGCTACACCTTC. It is translated as CASSLGTGAPYGYTF. V and J are TRBV5-1 and TRBJ1-2; 10 bases map to TRBD1. Germline loops: CDR1 SGHRS, CDR2 YFSETQ. The trim removed 2 bases at V and 4 bases at J, leaving 5 bases unmatched. The CDR3 is made up of 15 amino acids. Combining the CDR3 with reference TRBV5-1 and TRBJ1-2 gives the whole variable domain KAGVTQTPRYLIKTRGQQVTLSCSPISGHRSVSWYQQTPGQGLQFLFEYFSETQRNKGNFPGRFSGRQFSNSRSEMNVSTLELGDSALYLCASSLGTGAPYGYTFGSGTRLTVV.

This clone was counted between two and nine times. The chain recombines TRBV7-2 with TRBJ2-7; D call uncertain. CDR1 and CDR2 from the germline V gene are SGHTA and FQGNSA. V was shortened by 2 bases and J by 5 bases, with 13 bases between the two germline ends. The CDR3 contains 14 residues. The CDR3 bases are TGTGCCAGCAGCTTACGACGGACGGTGGACGAGCAGTACTTC. It codes for CASSLRRTVDEQYF.

The genes are TRBV28 and TRBJ1-1, with D possibly being TRBD1 (6 bases). The germline gives CDR1 MDHEN, CDR2 SYDVKM. The V end was cut by 4 bases, the J end by 5 bases, with 20 bases between. The CDR3 is 16 residues long. The CDR3 spells CASSSQQPGAGTEAFF. The DNA for the CDR3 is TGTGCCAGCAGTTCCCAGCAACCGGGGGCAGGTACTGAAGCTTTCTTT.

The chain links TRBV6-1 to TRBJ2-5, with 8 positions matching TRBD1. Germline values: CDR1 MNHNS, CDR2 SASEGT. The CDR3 loop spans 16 amino acids. Germline trimming cut 1 base from V and 5 bases from J; bases unmatched to any gene: 9. CDR3 DNA sequence: TGTGCCAGCAGTGAAGTTCGCGGGACAGGTAGCGAGACCCAGTACTTC. Translating it yields CASSEVRGTGSETQYF.

J is TRBJ1-2 and V is TRBV10-3, with 9 bases lining up with TRBD1. The J segment lost 6 bases and the V segment lost 4 bases, leaving 3 bases of the junction unmatched. This CDR3 has 13 residues. Germline assignment: CDR1 ENHRY and CDR2 SYGVKD. As DNA, the CDR3 is TGTGCCATCAGTGGGACAGGGGAGCATGGCTACACCTTC. This translates into CAISGTGEHGYTF.

The rearrangement uses TRBV27 and TRBJ2-5; D may match TRBD1 or TRBD2 (5 bases each). The CDR3 totals 14 residues. CDR1 is MNHEY, CDR2 SMNVEV, per germline (reference sequence). Trimming stripped 1 base from V and 5 bases from J, with 11 bases between. The CDR3 DNA reads as TGTGCCAGCAGTTTATTCGGGACCCCGGAGACCCAGTACTTC. Its translation: CASSLFGTPETQYF.

The chain couples TRBV2 to TRBJ2-5; D may be TRBD1 (6 bases). The V gene's germline CDR1 is SNHLY and CDR2 FYNNEI. CDR3 length equals 15 residues. The germline V and J ends were trimmed by 6 bases and 4 bases, with 18 bases remaining between them. CDR3 coding DNA: TGTGCCAGCAGGGGAGAACAGGGAAGGGGAGAGACCCAGTACTTC. Its translation: CASRGEQGRGETQYF.

The CDR3 nucleotides are TGTGCCAGCAGCCCCGCCTTCCTCTCCTACGAGCAGTACTTC. It encodes CASSPAFLSYEQYF. This sequence joins TRBV14 and TRBJ2-7; D not certain. The CDR3 loop spans 14 amino acids. Germline lookup yields CDR1 SGHDN and CDR2 FVKESK. Trimming took 4 bases from V and 0 from J, leaving 10 bases between them. The full variable domain, its missing parts supplied by reference TRBV14 and TRBJ2-7, is EAGVTQFPSHSVIEKGQTVTLRCDPISGHDNLYWYRRVMGKEIKFLLHFVKESKQDESGMPNNRFLAERTGGTYSTLKVQPAELEDSGVYFCASSPAFLSYEQYFGPGTRLTVT.